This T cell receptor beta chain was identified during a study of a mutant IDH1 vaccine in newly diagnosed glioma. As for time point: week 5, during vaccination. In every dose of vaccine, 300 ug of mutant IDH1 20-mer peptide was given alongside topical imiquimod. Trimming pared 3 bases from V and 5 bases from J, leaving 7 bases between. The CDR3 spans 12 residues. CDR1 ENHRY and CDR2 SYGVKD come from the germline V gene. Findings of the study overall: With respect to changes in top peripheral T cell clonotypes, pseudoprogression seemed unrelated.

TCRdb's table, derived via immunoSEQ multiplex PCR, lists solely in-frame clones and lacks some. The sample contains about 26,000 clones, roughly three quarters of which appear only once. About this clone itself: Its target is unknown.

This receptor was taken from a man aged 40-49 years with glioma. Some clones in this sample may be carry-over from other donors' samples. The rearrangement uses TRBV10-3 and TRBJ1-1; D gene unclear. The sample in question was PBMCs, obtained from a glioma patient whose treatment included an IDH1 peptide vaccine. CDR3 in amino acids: CAISDSGTEAFF. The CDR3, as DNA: TGTGCCATCAGTGATTCCGGGACTGAAGCTTTCTTT.